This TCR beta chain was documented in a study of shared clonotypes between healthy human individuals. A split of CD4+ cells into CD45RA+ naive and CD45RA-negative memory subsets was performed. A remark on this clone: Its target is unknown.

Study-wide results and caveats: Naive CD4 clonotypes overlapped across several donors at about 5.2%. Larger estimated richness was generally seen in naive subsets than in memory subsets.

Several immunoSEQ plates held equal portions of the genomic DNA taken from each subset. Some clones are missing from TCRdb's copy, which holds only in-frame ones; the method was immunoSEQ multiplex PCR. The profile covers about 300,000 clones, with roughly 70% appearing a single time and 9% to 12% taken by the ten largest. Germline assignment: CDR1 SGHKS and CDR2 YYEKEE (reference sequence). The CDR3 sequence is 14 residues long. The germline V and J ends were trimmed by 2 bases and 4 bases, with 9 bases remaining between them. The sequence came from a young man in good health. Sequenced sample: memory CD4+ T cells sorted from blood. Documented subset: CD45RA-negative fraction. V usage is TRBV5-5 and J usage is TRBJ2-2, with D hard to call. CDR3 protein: CASSFSDFTGELFF. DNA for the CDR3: TGTGCCAGCAGCTTTTCCGATTTCACCGGGGAGCTGTTTTTT.